The next 20 T cell receptor beta chains were all read from a single sample in a study of T-cell memory formation after mild COVID-19. TCRdb independently ran MiXCR on the 5' RACE reads; one entry per CDR3 protein. The table includes 100,000 to 140,000 distinct CDR3 sequences, about 15% detected once. Sample: PBMCs or a T cell subset sorted from them (not recorded which). All receptors come from a man between 18 and 35 years old who had mild COVID-19 (a few samples of this study predate the infection). Cell type and time point are not known.

Ten or more counts support this clonotype. This rearrangement joins TRBV29-1 to TRBJ2-1, with 8 positions matching TRBD2. CDR1 is SQVTM and CDR2 is ANQGSEA in the germline V gene. Losses at the gene ends were 7 bases for V and 3 bases for J; bases not matched to a gene: 5. This CDR3 is built from 13 residues. The CDR3 DNA follows: TGCAGCGCACCGGGACTAGTCTACAATGAGCAGTTCTTC. Translation gives CSAPGLVYNEQFF.

This sequence joins TRBV27 and TRBJ1-1, with 7 bases matching TRBD1. V gave up 5 bases and J gave up 4 bases; unmatched junction bases: 4. This CDR3 contains 13 residues. From germline, CDR1 is MNHEY and CDR2 SMNVEV (reference sequence). The CDR3 here is CASSLPGGTEAFF. The CDR3 nucleotides are TGTGCCAGCAGTCTACCAGGGGGCACTGAAGCTTTCTTT.

This clonotype has just a few counts. V and J are TRBV20-1 and TRBJ2-7, with 10 bases fitting TRBD1. Germline loops: CDR1 DFQATT, CDR2 SNEGSKA (reference sequence). This CDR3 is built from 14 residues. V was clipped by 0 bases and J by 4 bases; unmatched bases: 3. As DNA, the CDR3 is TGCAGTGCTAGAGAAGACAGGGGGCCATACGAGCAGTACTTC. Its translation is CSAREDRGPYEQYF.

This clonotype was seen more than once but under ten times. V and J are TRBV7-6 and TRBJ2-1, with 7 positions matching TRBD2. From germline, CDR1 is SGHVS and CDR2 FNYEAQ. V trimming: 4 bases; J trimming: 0 bases; junction bases outside the gene matches: 3. This CDR3 contains 15 residues. CDR3 nucleotide sequence: TGTGCCAGCAGCTCCCGGGGGGACTCCTACAATGAGCAGTTCTTC. It translates to CASSSRGDSYNEQFF.

This clonotype occurred a few times. The chain recombines TRBV7-9 with TRBJ1-1, with D maybe TRBD1 (5 bases). In germline, CDR1 is SEHNR, CDR2 FQNEAQ (reference sequence). Trimming left V 5 bases short and J 8 bases short, with 18 bases between. The CDR3 contains 14 residues. This chain's CDR3 is CASSIITRGREAFF. The CDR3 DNA reads as TGTGCCAGCAGCATTATAACGCGGGGACGGGAAGCTTTCTTT.

In this sample, this clonotype turned up a few times. The chain uses TRBV5-1 and TRBJ2-2, with 9 bases matching TRBD1. V shed 3 bases and J 6 bases; nucleotides not matched to a gene: 6. Germline CDR1 reads SGHRS; CDR2 reads YFSETQ. This CDR3 has 15 residues. The CDR3 region is CASSSRQGEAGELFF. The CDR3 DNA sequence: TGCGCCAGCAGCTCTAGACAGGGGGAGGCCGGGGAGCTGTTTTTT.

This clonotype was found a few times. The chain is built from TRBV20-1 and TRBJ2-6; 8 bases match TRBD2. This CDR3 region has 16 residues. The germline gives CDR1 DFQATT, CDR2 SNEGSKA (reference sequence). The V segment lost 4 bases and the J segment 0 bases; nucleotides outside the gene matches: 5. The CDR3 sequence is CSATSGGPSGANVLTF. The CDR3 coding sequence is TGCAGTGCTACGAGCGGGGGACCCTCTGGGGCCAACGTCCTGACTTTC.

CDR3 in amino acids: CASSLVLAGYNEQFF. The CDR3 DNA is TGTGCCAGCAGCTTAGTCCTAGCGGGGTACAATGAGCAGTTCTTC. The gene calls are TRBV11-2 and TRBJ2-1, with 9 bases matching TRBD2. Trimming took 1 base from V and 4 from J; bases not matched to a gene: 2. The CDR3 runs to 15 residues. Germline-derived CDR1 and CDR2 are SGHAT and FQNNGV.

The chain links TRBV20-1 to TRBJ2-1; 10 bases match TRBD2. The CDR3 contains 15 residues. Per the germline V gene, CDR1 is DFQATT and CDR2 is SNEGSKA (reference sequence). V shed 0 bases, J shed 2 bases, and the junction held 1 base outside the gene matches. CDR3 in DNA: TGCAGTGCTAGAGAAAGCGGGGGGGCCTACAATGAGCAGTTCTTC. Translation gives CSARESGGAYNEQFF.

This chain joins TRBV23-1 and TRBJ2-7; D not certain. TRBV23-1 is given ORF status, its function remaining uncertain. The CDR3 loop spans 13 amino acids. With 6 bases removed from V and 9 bases from J, the gap between germline ends came to 18 bases. The CDR3 DNA reads as TGCGCCAGCAGCCCCCGGGCCGACGAGATGCAGTACTTC. Its translation is CASSPRADEMQYF.

J is TRBJ2-1 and V is TRBV7-2, with D unresolved. Per the germline V gene, CDR1 is SGHTA and CDR2 is FQGNSA. The CDR3 spans 12 residues. V gave up 3 bases and J gave up 6 bases, with 6 bases separating them. CDR3 residues: CASSLTRNEQFF. The CDR3 coding sequence is TGTGCCAGCAGCTTGACTCGCAATGAGCAGTTCTTC.

The chain has TRBV4-1 and TRBJ1-3, with D perhaps matching TRBD1 (5 bases). V lost 6 bases, J lost 4 bases, and 16 bases lay in between. CDR3 size: 15 residues. Germline assignment: CDR1 MGHRA and CDR2 YSYEKL. The CDR3 region is CASRPDRSPGNTIYF. The CDR3 bases are TGCGCCAGCAGACCAGACAGATCCCCAGGAAACACCATATATTTT.

The rearrangement joins TRBV5-6 to TRBJ1-1, with 10 bases identical to TRBD1. Per germline, CDR1 SGHDT and CDR2 YYEEEE. The CDR3 has 17 amino acids. J gave up 6 bases and V 2 bases, and 13 bases lay outside the gene matches. CDR3 nucleotides: TGTGCCAGCAGCTTAGGGACAGGGGATATTTCCTTGGCTGAAGCTTTCTTT. Protein product: CASSLGTGDISLAEAFF.

A few counts support this clonotype. The chain is built from TRBV7-2 and TRBJ2-5; D is tentatively TRBD1 or TRBD2 (6 bases each). Germline CDR1 SGHTA, CDR2 FQGNSA. Trimming left V 2 bases short and J 2 bases short, with 15 bases between. CDR3 length: 16 residues. This CDR3 reads CASSLPRLGGQETQYF. The CDR3 DNA reads as TGTGCCAGCAGCTTACCGAGACTAGGGGGGCAAGAGACCCAGTACTTC.

The CDR3 region has the DNA TGTGCCAGCAGCTTAGTTGGGGGGAGCCCCTATAATTCACCCCTCCACTTT. Protein: CASSLVGGSPYNSPLHF. The V call is TRBV7-2, the J call TRBJ1-6, with D possibly matching TRBD1 (5 bases). Per the germline V gene, CDR1 is SGHTA and CDR2 is FQGNSA. The CDR3 extends over 17 amino acids. V lost 1 base and J lost 2, with 12 bases in between.

This clonotype was counted many times. This sequence joins TRBV6-5 and TRBJ1-1; the D gene is possibly TRBD1 (6 bases). V lost 6 bases to trimming and J lost 4 bases, with 15 bases between them. Germline V gene sequence: CDR1 MNHEY, CDR2 SVGAGI. The CDR3 runs 14 residues. The CDR3 loop reads CASSHLTGGTEAFF. For the CDR3, the DNA is TGTGCCAGCAGCCATCTGACAGGTGGCACTGAAGCTTTCTTT.

Here the CDR3 reads CASRPTGVQTDTQYF. CDR3 coding DNA: TGTGCCAGCAGACCCACGGGAGTTCAGACAGATACGCAGTATTTT. This chain joins TRBV6-5 and TRBJ2-3; possibly TRBD2 for D (6 bases). Germline CDR1 and CDR2: MNHEY and SVGAGI. The V end lost 6 bases, the J end lost 3 bases, and 16 bases lay between the germline ends. The CDR3 extends over 15 amino acids.

This clonotype has just one count. The CDR3 protein is CASSYRVGGEQYF. The CDR3 DNA sequence: TGTGCCAGCAGCTATCGGGTGGGGGGCGAGCAGTACTTC. The chain employs TRBV7-9 and TRBJ2-7; weak D call: TRBD2 (6 bases). Germline CDR1 SEHNR, CDR2 FQNEAQ (reference sequence). The germline V and J ends were trimmed by 4 bases and 6 bases, with 13 bases remaining between them. The CDR3 has 13 amino acids.

This clonotype was recorded many times. This sequence joins TRBV29-1 and TRBJ1-1; D remains ambiguous. The V gene lost 2 bases and the J gene lost 0 bases, with 10 bases spanning the gap. Germline CDR1 and CDR2: SQVTM and ANQGSEA. CDR3 length: 14 residues. The CDR3 sequence is CSVELTDLNTEAFF. DNA for the CDR3: TGCAGCGTTGAATTAACAGACTTGAACACTGAAGCTTTCTTT.

At least ten counts were recorded for this clonotype. This sequence joins TRBV12-3 or TRBV12-4 and TRBJ2-1, with 7 bases identical to TRBD2. Germline trimming cut 6 bases from V and 5 bases from J; bases unmatched to any gene: 13. The CDR3 sequence is 16 residues long. The CDR3 reads CASSPPGGGVNNEQFF. As DNA, the CDR3 is TGTGCCAGCAGCCCTCCTGGCGGGGGAGTTAACAATGAGCAGTTCTTC.